Listed below are T cell receptor beta chains from one sample, sequenced in a study of cytomegalovirus exposure and HLA in healthy donors. Measured with immunoSEQ multiplex PCR; TCRdb has only the in-frame clones, and not every one. This table has approximately 160,000 clones, approximately 84% appearing once. The sequenced material came from PBMCs. These receptors came from a woman in her thirties or forties in good health and CMV-seropositive. The conserved cysteine and the conserved F or W are not part of the CDR3 here. The D gene is left open where the match is weak.

V gene	J gene	D gene	CDR3 protein
TRBV5-4	TRBJ2-7	TRBD1	ASRLFGQGYEQY
TRBV30	TRBJ2-7	NA	AWSRTGWVDYEQY
TRBV7-9	TRBJ2-5	TRBD2	ASSLDQRGPQETQY
TRBV4-1	TRBJ1-3	NA	ASSQDIKGFGNTIY
TRBV9	TRBJ2-1	NA	ASSADIGSYNEQF
TRBV30	TRBJ2-1	NA	AWVPRTTEQF
TRBV7-3	TRBJ1-1	NA	ASSSRGTEAF
TRBV7-8	TRBJ2-4	NA	ASSLKSAGARVSDSQY
TRBV6-6	TRBJ2-7	NA	ANNYAPYEQY
TRBV5-1	TRBJ1-4	NA	ASSLDWDTRKLF
TRBV5-4	TRBJ1-1	TRBD1	ASSTWTGVLNTEAF
TRBV28	TRBJ2-7	NA	ASTQAGVSYEQY
TRBV9	TRBJ2-1	NA	ASSVAGGTNNEQF
TRBV15	TRBJ1-4	TRBD1	ATSRDRGSTNEKLF
TRBV6-1	TRBJ2-3	TRBD1	ASLTGGAGTDTQY
TRBV7-8	TRBJ2-5	NA	ASSPFQGQETQY
TRBV5-1	TRBJ1-2	TRBD1	ASSLGTGASDGYT
TRBV2	TRBJ1-2	NA	ASRGDSSTYGYT
TRBV19	NA	TRBD2	ATRPSGGYEQY
TRBV5-4	TRBJ2-1	TRBD2	ASRLAGGPYNEQF
TRBV6-1	TRBJ1-5	NA	ASSAFLLTASNQPQH
TRBV11-1	TRBJ2-5	NA	ASSLEVETQY
TRBV5-6	TRBJ2-2	TRBD2	ASSRLTSVETGELF
TRBV6-1	TRBJ2-4	NA	ASSEYQGMIAKNSQY
TRBV7-9	TRBJ1-4	NA	SSSTVGRKNEKLF
TRBV28	TRBJ2-3	NA	ASSFRAADSTIRQY
TRBV7-3	TRBJ2-2	NA	ASSPPGTGELF
TRBV7-9	TRBJ1-2	TRBD1	ASSWIDRGYGYT
TRBV5-1	TRBJ2-2	TRBD2	ASSLVLAGSAGELF
TRBV5-1	TRBJ2-7	NA	ASREDPTTYEQY
TRBV5-5	TRBJ2-3	NA	ASSLSSGNTQY
TRBV18	TRBJ2-7	NA	ASSPPTSSYEQY
TRBV2	TRBJ2-5	TRBD2	ASSAGLAEETQY
TRBV9	TRBJ2-2	NA	ASSASSGSGELF
TRBV30	TRBJ2-7	NA	ASDRDTYEQY
TRBV4-3	TRBJ1-1	NA	ASSQQWAGSVEAF
TRBV28	TRBJ1-2	NA	ASFDSPNYGYT
TRBV7-8	TRBJ2-7	TRBD2	ASSLASGTRMHEQY
TRBV13	TRBJ2-1	NA	ASSMTDYNEQF
TRBV11-1	TRBJ2-5	NA	ASSFRAGTQY
TRBV7-2	TRBJ2-7	TRBD1	ASSLGQIPYEQY
TRBV29-1	TRBJ1-4	NA	SAALPVSATNEKLF
TRBV11-2	TRBJ1-3	NA	ASSLALGVSGNTIY
TRBV23-1	TRBJ1-5	TRBD1	VGQGEYQPQH
TRBV29-1	TRBJ1-4	TRBD1	SVETGTGRLF
TRBV11-2	TRBJ2-7	NA	ASSLDRGGYEQY
TRBV6-1	TRBJ2-2	NA	ASIARGARGELF
TRBV6-5	TRBJ1-2	TRBD1	ASSLRTGVIYGYT
TRBV9	TRBJ1-3	TRBD1	ASSVVAGGFGNTIY
TRBV27	TRBJ2-2	NA	ASTITGELF
TRBV19	TRBJ2-2	NA	ASSDRTFNTGELF
TRBV19	TRBJ2-2	NA	ASSTMAGPPGELF
TRBV5-1	TRBJ1-3	TRBD1	ASSFGQGNTIY
TRBV6-6	TRBJ1-2	TRBD1	ASQGVGRADYGYT
TRBV19	TRBJ1-6	TRBD1	ASSLTGDRSSPLH
TRBV6-6	TRBJ1-2	NA	ASFEELYGYT
TRBV5-1	TRBJ2-1	NA	ASSVQVFWTNEQF
TRBV5-1	TRBJ2-1	NA	ASSLFPFGNEQF
TRBV4-3	TRBJ1-3	NA	ASSQDIGRGNTIY